This is a list of T cell receptor beta chains from one sample in a study of CD8 T cells in Susac syndrome. MiXCR, applied by TCRdb to the immunoSEQ multiplex PCR reads, yields one record per CDR3 protein. The sample carries approximately 120,000 distinct CDR3 sequences, 90% to 98% recorded once. The sample comprised CD4+ T cells from PBMCs. These receptors originate from a human donor in good health. CDR3s leave out the opening cysteine and the closing phenylalanine or tryptophan.

CDR3 length,J gene,V gene,CDR3 protein
13,TRBJ1-2,TRBV9,ASSREWDRGSGYT
14,TRBJ2-6,TRBV14,ASSQARGTGANVLT
11,TRBJ2-7,TRBV24-1,ATSDEGRDEQY
11,TRBJ2-3,TRBV20-1,SARDWHTDTQY
14,TRBJ2-4,TRBV7-9,ASSLKLAGDKNIQY
13,TRBJ1-4,TRBV2,ASSDIRGSNEKLF
13,TRBJ2-7,TRBV25-1,ASSAPDRLVSEQY
13,TRBJ2-1,TRBV4-3,ASSQASKGLNEQF
13,TRBJ1-1,TRBV6-1,ASSAQPGGSAEAF
12,TRBJ2-1,TRBV19,ASSMGGSYNEQF
11,TRBJ1-2,TRBV5-1,ASSAGTGHGYT
11,TRBJ2-2,TRBV5-1,ASSLTSTGELF
15,TRBJ2-5,TRBV5-1,ASSNTPSGSLGETQY
11,TRBJ1-2,TRBV2,ASSEVAHYGYT
16,TRBJ1-2,TRBV7-9,ASSPSGQRRHSNYGYT
13,TRBJ2-3,TRBV12-1,ASSFLREGTDTQY
15,TRBJ1-6,TRBV6-5,ASSYLMTGEGNSPLH
16,TRBJ1-2,TRBV7-2,ASSLTPTGTGVSYGYT
11,TRBJ2-7,TRBV28,ASSSTGPYEQY
11,TRBJ1-1,TRBV12-3/TRBV12-4,ASSLSGGTEAF